The clone carrying this TCR beta chain has only a few counts. Its antigen remains unknown. TCRdb itself ran the 5' RACE reads through MiXCR, one entry per CDR3 protein. The table has 510,000 or so distinct CDR3 sequences, approximately 14% seen once. V shed 5 bases and J shed 6 bases, with 10 bases lying between them. Germline V gene data show CDR1 as SSHAT and CDR2 as FNYEAQ (reference sequence). The CDR3 contains 13 residues. These data belong to a study of identical twins. Study-level points and caveats: Alpha sequences that were out-of-frame and twin-shared showed an excess of low generation probability.

This sample was shared with a second study, whose subject was yellow fever vaccine responses in identical twins.

The sample taken for sequencing was CD4+ T cells sorted from blood. The genes are TRBV7-7 and TRBJ2-2, with D possibly TRBD1 on 5 matching bases. This TCR derives from a woman aged 18 to 35 in good health. The CDR3 is CASSAPGSGELFF. The CDR3 DNA reads as TGTGCCAGCAGCGCCCCAGGGTCCGGGGAGCTGTTTTTT.